This T cell receptor beta chain is drawn from a study of neurological immune-mediated disorders (dated by TCRdb to between 2018 and 2021). Describing the broader study: Using UMI-based sequencing, the study compared peripheral blood TCR-beta repertoires from patients with HTLV-I-associated myelopathy (HAM/TSP), patients with multiple sclerosis, and healthy controls. Alongside PBMC samples, the set of 106 TCR-beta libraries contained longitudinal samples, technical triplicates, and paired CD4+ and CD8+ T-cell subsets that had been sorted. The cohort included some 68 subjects: about 14 with HAM/TSP, some 35 with multiple sclerosis, and 20 or so healthy controls.

cDNA was synthesized by template-switch 5'RACE using a primer with a 10-nucleotide random unique molecular identifier that tagged each TCR transcript. Every sequencing run covered 15-18 subjects and yielded more than 180 million TCR-beta sequences. The RNeasy kit was used for extraction of total RNA. The KAPA Real-time Library Amplification kit was used to amplify TCR-beta VDJ regions with primers targeting the TCR constant region and the 5'RACE anchor. A first PCR added sample indexes and Illumina adaptors, and a second PCR then raised library yield. After Ampure bead purification, the TCR product of roughly 650 bp was size-selected on a 2% E-gel SizeSelection system. Before pooling, libraries had their quality checked on a Bioanalyzer, their concentration measured with Qubit, and their quantity determined with the Kapa Library Quantification kit. Paired-end 2 x 150 bp sequencing of the libraries was performed on an Illumina HiSeq 2500. To increase sequence diversity, about 25-30% phiX was spiked into each library pool. As for how the authors treated the data: Quality-filtered reads were processed with the UMI-based MiGEC pipeline, which removed over 75% of raw TCR sequences during error correction. VDJ genes were aligned to IMGT germline references, and clonotypes were defined by unique CDR3 amino acid sequence plus V-J genes. Clonal expansion, Shannon diversity and CDR3 relatedness (CalcPairwiseDistances, ClusterSamples) were evaluated with VDJtools, and phylogenetic trees were built with CLCbio workbench. Clones with at least 8 unique UMIs were defined as expanded, with this threshold being based on coefficient-of-variation modelling across technical triplicates. The public reads were reanalyzed by TCRdb: fastp trimming at Q25, MiXCR alignment, in-frame beta chains only. Each CDR3 protein gets just one entry, which takes the most common genes and DNA from the rows behind it. Here the V and J calls rest on TCRdb's processing, not on the authors' analysis. The sample profile shows some 50,000 distinct CDR3 sequences; approximately 16% of them were found once. Of the sample, approximately 4% is held by the ten largest clones.

This clonotype was counted at least ten times. The antigen it recognizes is unknown. The record has no base qualities; no much larger clone is one base away. Study-wide findings and limitations: The highest TCR clonal expansion was observed in HAM/TSP patients, whereas the lowest was observed in MS patients, even when compared with healthy controls. No identical CDR3 amino acid sequences were shared among expanded clones across subjects, suggesting private TCR-beta repertoires in all groups.

Blood bank volunteers in Maryland, USA served as the healthy controls. For the unsorted PBMC libraries, 2 million PBMCs were stored in RNAlater at -80 degrees C until RNA extraction and were used to generate the libraries. PBMCs were separated from peripheral blood using Ficoll-Hypaque density gradient centrifugation and then cryopreserved in liquid nitrogen. Sequenced: PBMCs. This clonotype originated in a man in his 60s in good health.

The nucleotide sequence reads as follows: TGTGCCATCAGTCGACAGGGGGCAGATACGCAGTATTTT. This gives the protein CAISRQGADTQYF. The sequence is built from TRBV10-3 and TRBJ2-3; 9 central nucleotides agree with TRBD1. The cysteine opens and the phenylalanine closes a CDR3 of 13 amino acids. The entry retains the CDR3 DNA only, 39 bases that are in frame from base 1. Compared with germline, V lacks 5 bases and J lacks 4 bases; bases without a gene match: 1. The germline V gene provides CDR1 ENHRY and CDR2 SYGVKD.